The rows below give T cell receptor beta chains drawn from one sample of a study of cytomegalovirus exposure and HLA in healthy donors. Measured with immunoSEQ multiplex PCR; TCRdb has only the in-frame clones, and not every one. Among about 130,000 clones listed, over 70% were seen once. The sample was PBMCs. The receptors were gathered from a man aged 25-45 years in good health and CMV-seronegative. Each CDR3 is given with its conserved first and last residue. A D gene is named only where the DNA matches it firmly. Clone size, where shown, is once, few, many, or a class for clones that have expanded.

CDR3 DNA	CDR3 protein	D gene	clone size	V gene	J gene
TGTGCCAGCAGTTCCCTGGACAGTCTAGTAGGAGAGACCCAGTACTTC	CASSSLDSLVGETQYF	-	-	TRBV28	TRBJ2-5
TGCGCCAGCAGCGTACGACCAGGGGCGTCTAATGAAAAACTGTTTTTT	CASSVRPGASNEKLFF	-	medium-sized	TRBV4-3	TRBJ1-4
TGTGCCAGCAGCCTCGGACAGGGTGAAGAAAAACTGTTTTTT	CASSLGQGEEKLFF	TRBD1	few	TRBV11-3	TRBJ1-4
TGTGCCAGCAGTGCTAGGAGGACTAGCGGGGATGAGCAGTTCTTC	CASSARRTSGDEQFF	TRBD2	-	TRBV2	TRBJ2-1
TGTGCCAGCAGCTCACTGACGGGTTCCTATGGCTACACCTTC	CASSSLTGSYGYTF	-	-	TRBV7-8	TRBJ1-2
TGTGCCTGGAGAAGACAGGTGAGGGTCATCTCTGAAGCTTTCTTT	CAWRRQVRVISEAFF	-	-	TRBV30	TRBJ1-1
TGTGCCAGCAGCCCTGGGACAGGGGGGCGGCCCCAGCATTTT	CASSPGTGGRPQHF	TRBD1	-	TRBV27	TRBJ1-5
TGCGCCAGCAGCCAAGCGGGAGGGCTCCATGACGAGCAGTACTTC	CASSQAGGLHDEQYF	TRBD2	-	TRBV4-1	TRBJ2-7
TGTGCCAGCAGTTCAACCCCTACTTCTCGTGAGACCCAGTACTTC	CASSSTPTSRETQYF	-	-	TRBV27	TRBJ2-5
TGTGCCAGCATGGATAGCGGGAGGGATACGCAGTATTTT	CASMDSGRDTQYF	TRBD2	few	TRBV27	TRBJ2-3
TGTGCCAGCAGCTTGGTAACGGGAGCTACCACCGGGGAGCTGTTTTTT	CASSLVTGATTGELFF	-	-	TRBV5-4	TRBJ2-2
TGTGCCAGCTCACCACGTATAACTAGCGGTGGAGGCAGGGAGACCCAGTACTTC	CASSPRITSGGGRETQYF	TRBD2	-	TRBV18	TRBJ2-5
TGTGCCATCACCAAGACAGGGTACTCGGGAAACACCATATATTTT	CAITKTGYSGNTIYF	TRBD1	-	TRBV10-3	TRBJ1-3